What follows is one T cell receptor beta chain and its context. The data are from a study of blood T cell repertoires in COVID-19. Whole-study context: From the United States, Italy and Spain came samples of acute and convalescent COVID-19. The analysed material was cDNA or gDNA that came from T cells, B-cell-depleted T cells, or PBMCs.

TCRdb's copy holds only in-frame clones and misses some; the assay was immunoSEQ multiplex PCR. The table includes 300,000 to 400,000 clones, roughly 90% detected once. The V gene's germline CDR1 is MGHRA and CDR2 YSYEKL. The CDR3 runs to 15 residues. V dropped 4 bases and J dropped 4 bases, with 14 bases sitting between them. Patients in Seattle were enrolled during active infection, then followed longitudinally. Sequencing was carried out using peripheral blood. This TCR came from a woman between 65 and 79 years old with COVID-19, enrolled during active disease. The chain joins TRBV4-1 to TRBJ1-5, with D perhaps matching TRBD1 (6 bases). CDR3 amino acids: CASSLARDINQPQHF. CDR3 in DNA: TGCGCCAGCAGCCTCGCCCGGGACATTAATCAGCCCCAGCATTTT.